What follows describes a single T cell receptor beta chain. Its cognate antigen is unknown. This sample stems from a study of beta chain features in type 1 diabetes. Study-wide context: The study examined around 98,000,000 sorted cells across all samples. Study conclusions and caveats: For Type 1 diabetes patients, all four CD4+ subsets carried TCRB CDR3s that were moderately but significantly shorter.

The germline CDR1 and CDR2 sequences are LNHDA and SQIVND (reference sequence). This CDR3 region has 15 residues. The germline V and J ends were trimmed by 3 bases and 3 bases, with 12 bases remaining between them. TCRB transcripts that were expressed got sequenced, as all of the isolated RNA had been reverse transcribed. Sequencing was performed with immunoSEQ multiplex PCR; in TCRdb, only in-frame clones are kept and a portion is missing. Of 550,000 to 850,000 clones in the sample, around an eighth were seen once. Sequencing used naive CD4+ T cells from blood. The J gene is TRBJ1-5, the V gene TRBV19; D perhaps matches TRBD1 (6 bases). This clonotype originated in a young man with type 1 diabetes. The CDR3 sequence: CASSIGQGINQPQHF. Here the CDR3 DNA reads TGTGCCAGTAGTATTGGGCAGGGGATCAATCAGCCCCAGCATTTT.